Presented here are 18 T cell receptor beta chains from one specimen sequenced in a study of blood T cell repertoires in COVID-19. Some clones are missing from TCRdb's copy, which holds only in-frame ones; the method was immunoSEQ multiplex PCR. The table records about 50,000 clones, around 90% of them present only once. Sequencing input: peripheral blood. These receptors were taken from a man between 45 and 60 years old with active COVID-19.

The V and J genes are TRBV5-6 and TRBJ1-2, with no clear D. V was trimmed by 4 bases and J by 0 bases, leaving 16 bases between them. Germline V gene data show CDR1 as SGHDT and CDR2 as YYEEEE. CDR3 size: 16 residues. The CDR3 loop is CASSLEGGWTNYGYTF. In DNA, the CDR3 is TGTGCCAGCAGCCTGGAGGGCGGGTGGACTAACTATGGCTACACCTTC.

The CDR3, as DNA: TGTGCCAGCAGCACCCAGGACAGGGGCTTAGATGAGCAGTTCTTC. It is translated as CASSTQDRGLDEQFF. J is TRBJ2-1 and V is TRBV4-2; TRBD1 matches at 9 bases. Trimming removed 5 bases from V and 8 bases from J; junction bases left unmatched: 10. Germline CDR1 reads LGHNA; CDR2 reads YNFKEQ. The CDR3 has 15 residues.

The CDR3 sequence is CASGLVPNYEQYF. As DNA, the CDR3 is TGTGCTAGTGGTTTGGTTCCCAACTACGAGCAGTACTTC. V usage is TRBV12-5 and J usage is TRBJ2-7; D is uncertain. This CDR3 comprises 13 residues. The germline gives CDR1 LGHNT, CDR2 FRNRAP. V lost 0 bases, J lost 3 bases, and 6 bases lay in between.

V gene TRBV10-3 combines with J gene TRBJ2-3; 7 bases map to TRBD1. The CDR3 contains 13 residues. The germline V gene has CDR1 ENHRY and CDR2 SYGVKD. J gave up 0 bases and V 10 bases, and 4 bases lay outside the gene matches. The CDR3 DNA follows: TGTGCCAGCTCAGGGGGAAGCACAGATACGCAGTATTTT. Translated, it gives CASSGGSTDTQYF.

This clone was seen only once. The gene calls are TRBV28 and TRBJ2-1; 8 nucleotides line up with TRBD2. The CDR3 totals 17 residues. From germline, CDR1 is MDHEN and CDR2 SYDVKM. J lost 5 bases, V lost 3 bases, and 12 bases had no gene match. The CDR3 loop reads CASSFPLGAGGHNEQFF. The CDR3 DNA reads TGTGCCAGCAGTTTCCCCCTTGGCGCGGGAGGTCACAATGAGCAGTTCTTC.

The genes are TRBV18 and TRBJ2-7; weak D call: TRBD1 (6 bases). The CDR3 contains 16 residues. V was pared by 0 bases and J by 0 bases, with 12 bases between. Per the germline V gene, CDR1 is KGHSH and CDR2 is LQKENI. CDR3 nucleotide sequence: TGTGCCAGCTCACCACCGGGGGCTGCCAGCTCCTACGAGCAGTACTTC. This encodes CASSPPGAASSYEQYF. Variable domain in full (rest from reference TRBV18 and TRBJ2-7): NAGVMQNPRHLVRRRGQEARLRCSPMKGHSHVYWYRQLPEEGLKFMVYLQKENIIDESGMPKERFSAEFPKEGPSILRIQQVVRGDSAAYFCASSPPGAASSYEQYFGPGTRLTVT.

The V call is TRBV18, the J call TRBJ1-1; 9 nucleotides agree with TRBD1. Losses at the gene ends were 6 bases for V and 4 bases for J; bases not matched to a gene: 6. This CDR3 is built from 14 residues. CDR1 and CDR2 from the germline V gene are KGHSH and LQKENI. The CDR3 DNA reads as TGTGCCAGCTCCCGGACAGGGGACACCACTGAAGCTTTCTTT. Translated: CASSRTGDTTEAFF.

This clone has a single count. The chain combines TRBV7-2 with TRBJ2-7; D possibly corresponds to TRBD1 (6 bases). The CDR3 has 15 residues. Between the trimmed V and J ends, which lost 6 bases and 0 bases, there was a span of 15 bases. CDR1 and CDR2 from the germline V gene are SGHTA and FQGNSA. The CDR3 here is CASRYTGSRSYEQYF. DNA for the CDR3: TGTGCCAGCAGATATACAGGGTCCCGCTCCTACGAGCAGTACTTC.

This clone was recorded only once. This chain links TRBV27 with TRBJ2-1; D possibly corresponds to TRBD2 (6 bases). Germline V gene lookup returns CDR1 MNHEY and CDR2 SMNVEV (reference sequence). The CDR3 has 12 amino acids. The V end lost 6 bases, the J end lost 4 bases, and 7 bases lay between the germline ends. In DNA, the CDR3 is TGTGCCAGCAGGGAGGGGTACAATGAGCAGTTCTTC. It translates to CASREGYNEQFF.

V usage is TRBV7-9 and J usage is TRBJ2-7; D is perhaps TRBD2 (6 bases). Germline CDR1 SEHNR, CDR2 FQNEAQ (reference sequence). V dropped 1 base and J dropped 4 bases, with 11 bases sitting between them. The CDR3 contains 14 residues. The CDR3 protein is CASSLGGGIYEQYF. The CDR3 DNA reads TGTGCCAGCAGCTTAGGAGGAGGGATTTACGAGCAGTACTTC.

J is TRBJ2-7 and V is TRBV15; 10 bases fit TRBD2. The CDR3 totals 15 residues. Germline V CDR1 and CDR2: LNHNV, YYDKDF (reference sequence). V trimming: 1 base; J trimming: 4 bases; junction bases outside the gene matches: 4. Here the CDR3 reads CATSRGLAGAYEQYF. CDR3 bases: TGTGCCACCAGCAGAGGGCTAGCGGGAGCATACGAGCAGTACTTC.

The chain carries TRBV2 and TRBJ1-2; D is unclear. This CDR3 comprises 12 residues. V shed 1 base and J shed 5 bases, with 5 bases lying between them. Germline V lookup: CDR1 SNHLY, CDR2 FYNNEI. The CDR3 loop is CASSEGGYGYTF. Written as DNA, the CDR3 is TGTGCCAGCAGTGAAGGAGGGTATGGCTACACCTTC. Using reference TRBV2 and TRBJ1-2 for the parts outside the CDR3, the full variable domain is EPEVTQTPSHQVTQMGQEVILRCVPISNHLYFYWYRQILGQKVEFLVSFYNNEISEKSEIFDDQFSVERPDGSNFTLKIRSTKLEDSAMYFCASSEGGYGYTFGSGTRLTVV.

V usage is TRBV6-5 and J usage is TRBJ2-5; 9 bases align to TRBD2. Germline CDR1 is MNHEY and CDR2 is SVGAGI. The CDR3 has 16 residues. The ends lost 4 bases at V and 0 bases at J; junction bases unmatched: 6. CDR3 in DNA: TGTGCCAGCAGTTTTTCCACTAGCGGGTACCAAGAGACCCAGTACTTC. Protein product: CASSFSTSGYQETQYF.

The chain uses TRBV29-1 and TRBJ2-7; the match to TRBD2 covers 10 bases. Germline CDR1 reads SQVTM; CDR2 reads ANQGSEA. Unmatched junction bases numbered 5, after V lost 6 bases and J lost 6 bases. CDR3 length: 12 amino acids. DNA of the CDR3: TGCAGCGTGAGAGCGGGAGGGGGCGAGCAGTACTTC. This translates into CSVRAGGGEQYF.

Only one count was recorded for this clone. The rearrangement links TRBV4-2 to TRBJ2-1, with 8 bases that match TRBD2. V shed 4 bases, J shed 4 bases, and the junction held 6 bases outside the gene matches. CDR3 length equals 15 residues. Germline-derived CDR1 and CDR2 are LGHNA and YNFKEQ. CDR3 amino acids: CASSPWAGGYNEQFF. The CDR3 DNA follows: TGTGCCAGCAGCCCGTGGGCGGGGGGATACAATGAGCAGTTCTTC.

Worth noting for this clone: At one end the junction does not follow the germline gene, possibly because of a read error. The chain uses TRBV6-5 and TRBJ1-3; 8 bases line up with TRBD1. Germline V gives CDR1 MNHEY, CDR2 SVGAGI. CDR3 length: 15 amino acids. The CDR3 is CASRRTGSSGSTIYF. CDR3 coding DNA: TGTGCCAGCAGAAGGACAGGGAGCTCTGGAAGCACCATATATTTT.

The chain carries TRBV10-3 and TRBJ2-1; 9 bases match TRBD2. Germline CDR1 and CDR2: ENHRY and SYGVKD. The V segment lost 6 bases and the J segment 3 bases; nucleotides outside the gene matches: 9. CDR3 length: 16 amino acids. CDR3 amino acids: CAIRAQTSGLYNEQFF. CDR3 bases: TGTGCCATCAGGGCACAGACTAGCGGTCTCTACAATGAGCAGTTCTTC.

This chain's CDR3 is CASSSLPGSLFNEQFF. CDR3 bases: TGTGCCAGCAGCTCCCTCCCGGGATCCCTTTTTAATGAGCAGTTCTTC. This chain joins TRBV7-6 and TRBJ2-1, with TRBD2 as a possible D gene (5 bases). CDR1 is SGHVS and CDR2 is FNYEAQ in the germline V gene. V was pared by 4 bases and J by 7 bases, with 20 bases between. CDR3 size: 16 residues.